The sequence of this T cell receptor beta chain was determined in a study of shared clonotypes between healthy human individuals. Clones were read by immunoSEQ multiplex PCR, and TCRdb kept only the in-frame ones, dropping some. There are 2,500,000 or so clones in the sample; 85% to 95% occur only once, and over 0.12% lies in the top ten. Sequenced: naive CD4+ T cells sorted from blood. The subset here: CD45RA+ positively selected. The source of this sequence is a young man in good health.

DNA of the CDR3: TGTGCCAGCAGACGGACAGGGAAGGGTCAGCCCCAGCATTTT. Its protein is CASRRTGKGQPQHF. This chain joins TRBV27 and TRBJ1-5; 8 bases line up with TRBD1. Trimming took 6 bases from V and 6 from J; bases not matched to a gene: 7. Germline assignment: CDR1 MNHEY and CDR2 SMNVEV (reference sequence). The length of the CDR3 is 14 residues.